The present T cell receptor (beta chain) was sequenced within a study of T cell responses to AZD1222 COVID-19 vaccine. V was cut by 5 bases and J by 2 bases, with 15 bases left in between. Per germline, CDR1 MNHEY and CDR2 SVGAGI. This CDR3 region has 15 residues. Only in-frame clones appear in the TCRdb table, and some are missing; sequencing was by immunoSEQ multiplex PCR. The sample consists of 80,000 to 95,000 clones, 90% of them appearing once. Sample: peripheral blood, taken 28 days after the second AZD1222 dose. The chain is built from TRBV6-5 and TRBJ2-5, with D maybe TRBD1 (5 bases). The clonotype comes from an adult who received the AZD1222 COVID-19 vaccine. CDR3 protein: CASSQIAGYQETQYF. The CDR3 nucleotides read TGTGCCAGCAGTCAGATTGCAGGGTATCAAGAGACCCAGTACTTC.